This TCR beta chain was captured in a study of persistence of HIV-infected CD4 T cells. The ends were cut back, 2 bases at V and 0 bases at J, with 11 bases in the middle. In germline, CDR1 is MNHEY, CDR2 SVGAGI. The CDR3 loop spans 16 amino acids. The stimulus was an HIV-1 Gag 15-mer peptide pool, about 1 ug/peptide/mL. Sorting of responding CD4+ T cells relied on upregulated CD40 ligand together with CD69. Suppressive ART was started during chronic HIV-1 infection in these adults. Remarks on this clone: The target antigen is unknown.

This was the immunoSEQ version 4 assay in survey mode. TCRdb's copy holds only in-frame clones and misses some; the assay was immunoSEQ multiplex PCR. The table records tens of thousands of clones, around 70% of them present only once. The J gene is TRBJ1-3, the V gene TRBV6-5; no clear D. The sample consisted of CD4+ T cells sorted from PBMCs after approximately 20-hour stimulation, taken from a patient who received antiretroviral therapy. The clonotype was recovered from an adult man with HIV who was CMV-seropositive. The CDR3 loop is CASSYGSTYSGNTIYF. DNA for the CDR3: TGTGCCAGCAGTTACGGAAGTACTTACTCTGGAAACACCATATATTTT.